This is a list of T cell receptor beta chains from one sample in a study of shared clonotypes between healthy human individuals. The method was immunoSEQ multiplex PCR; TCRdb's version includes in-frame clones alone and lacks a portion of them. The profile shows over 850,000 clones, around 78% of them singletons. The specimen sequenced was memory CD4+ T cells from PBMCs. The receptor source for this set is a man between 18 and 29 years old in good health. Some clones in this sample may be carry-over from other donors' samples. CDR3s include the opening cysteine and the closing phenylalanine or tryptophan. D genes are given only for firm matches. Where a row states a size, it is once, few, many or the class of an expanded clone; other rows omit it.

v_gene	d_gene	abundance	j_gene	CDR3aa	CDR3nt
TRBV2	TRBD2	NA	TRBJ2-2	CASKEREGAGELFF	TGTGCCAGCAAGGAGCGGGAGGGCGCCGGGGAGCTGTTTTTT
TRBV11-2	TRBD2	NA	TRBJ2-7	CASSSGASGVSFTYEQYF	TGTGCCAGCAGCTCTGGGGCTAGCGGAGTAAGTTTTACGTATGAGCAGTACTTC
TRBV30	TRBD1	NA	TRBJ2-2	CACTHRQGWNTGELFF	TGTGCCTGCACACATCGACAGGGGTGGAACACCGGGGAGCTGTTTTTT
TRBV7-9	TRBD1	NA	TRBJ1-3	CASSRTRDSGNTIYF	TGTGCCAGCAGCCGCACCCGGGACAGCGGAAACACCATATATTTT
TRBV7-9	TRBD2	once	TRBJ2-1	CASSLSGSSYNEQFF	TGTGCCAGCAGCCTTAGCGGGAGCTCCTACAATGAGCAGTTCTTC
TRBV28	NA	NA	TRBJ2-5	CASSLRGKIQETQYF	TGTGCCAGCAGTTTAAGGGGAAAGATCCAAGAGACCCAGTACTTC
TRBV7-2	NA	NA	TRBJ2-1	CASSFWDDYEQFF	TGTGCCAGCAGCTTCTGGGACGATTATGAGCAGTTCTTC
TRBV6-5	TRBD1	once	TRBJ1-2	CASSYLTGGLRGYTF	TGTGCCAGCAGTTATCTGACAGGGGGCTTAAGAGGCTACACCTTC
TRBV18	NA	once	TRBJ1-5	CASSLDRNQPQHF	TGTGCCAGCTCCCTCGACAGGAATCAGCCCCAGCATTTT
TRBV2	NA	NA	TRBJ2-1	CASSARLGNEQFF	TGTGCCAGCAGTGCTCGACTAGGAAATGAGCAGTTCTTC
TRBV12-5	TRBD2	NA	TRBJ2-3	CASVRGAGSTQYF	TGTGCTAGTGTCCGCGGAGCGGGGAGTACGCAGTATTTT
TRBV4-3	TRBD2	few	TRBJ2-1	CASSQDWASGHNEQFF	TGCGCCAGCAGCCAAGATTGGGCTAGCGGCCACAATGAGCAGTTCTTC
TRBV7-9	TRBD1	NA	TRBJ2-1	CASSLGTGKYNEQFF	TGTGCCAGCAGCCTTGGGACAGGGAAATACAATGAGCAGTTCTTC
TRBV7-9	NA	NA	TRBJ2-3	CASSQRSGFGTDTQYF	TGTGCCAGCAGCCAAAGGAGCGGCTTTGGCACAGATACGCAGTATTTT
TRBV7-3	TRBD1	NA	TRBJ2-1	CASSPGTGGYNEQFF	TGTGCCAGCAGCCCGGGGACAGGGGGCTACAATGAGCAGTTCTTC
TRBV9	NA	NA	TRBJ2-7	CASSVTGAEQYF	TGTGCCAGCAGCGTAACGGGTGCCGAGCAGTACTTC
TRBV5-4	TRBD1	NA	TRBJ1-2	CASSLGATTGLDYGYTF	TGTGCCAGCAGCTTAGGTGCGACGACAGGGTTGGACTATGGCTACACCTTC
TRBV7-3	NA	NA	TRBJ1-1	CASSLSNSGREDTEAFF	TGTGCCAGCAGCTTAAGCAACAGTGGCAGGGAAGACACTGAAGCTTTCTTT
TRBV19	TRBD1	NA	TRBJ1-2	CASILQGSAGSYTF	TGTGCCAGTATTCTACAGGGGTCCGCCGGTAGCTACACCTTC
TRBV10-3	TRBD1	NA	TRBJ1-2	CAISETTGPHGYTF	TGTGCCATCAGTGAGACGACAGGGCCTCATGGCTACACCTTC
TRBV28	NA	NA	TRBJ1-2	CASSPGGLYGYTF	TGTGCCAGCAGCCCTGGAGGCCTATATGGCTACACCTTC
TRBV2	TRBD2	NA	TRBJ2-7	CASRVSGVAYEQYF	TGTGCCAGCAGGGTTAGCGGGGTTGCCTACGAGCAGTACTTC
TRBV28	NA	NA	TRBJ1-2	CASSLRDGYTF	TGTGCCAGCAGTTTAAGGGATGGCTACACCTTC
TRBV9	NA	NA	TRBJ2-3	CASSPGGRADTQYF	TGTGCCAGCAGCCCTGGGGGAAGGGCAGATACGCAGTATTTT
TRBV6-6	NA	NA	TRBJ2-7	CASSPGSYEQYF	TGTGCCAGCAGCCCGGGGTCCTACGAGCAGTACTTC
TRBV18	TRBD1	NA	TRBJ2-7	CASSPWGQGSSYEQYF	TGTGCCAGCTCACCCTGGGGACAGGGCAGCTCCTACGAGCAGTACTTC
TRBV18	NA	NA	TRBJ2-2	CASSPEPGLRTGELFF	TGTGCCAGCTCACCTGAACCGGGACTCAGGACCGGGGAGCTGTTTTTT
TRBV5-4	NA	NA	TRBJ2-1	CASSLGTGEQFF	TGTGCCAGCAGCTTGGGAACCGGTGAGCAGTTCTTC
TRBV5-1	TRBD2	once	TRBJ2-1	CASSLSMSGRTYEQFF	TGCGCCAGCAGCTTGTCGATGAGCGGGAGAACGTATGAGCAGTTCTTC
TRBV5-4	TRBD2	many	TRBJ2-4	CASSSSGLAGLYF	TGTGCCAGCAGCTCATCGGGACTAGCGGGACTGTACTTC
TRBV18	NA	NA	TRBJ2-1	CASSPQAEVTYNEQFF	TGTGCCAGCTCACCACAGGCGGAGGTCACCTACAATGAGCAGTTCTTC
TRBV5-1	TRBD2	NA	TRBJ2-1	CASSALADNEQFF	TGCGCCAGCAGCGCCCTAGCGGACAATGAGCAGTTCTTC
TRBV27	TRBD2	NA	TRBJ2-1	CASSFRDPDWGLADNEQFF	TGTGCCAGCAGTTTCCGGGACCCGGACTGGGGACTAGCGGACAATGAGCAGTTCTTC
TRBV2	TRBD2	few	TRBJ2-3	CASIGGGRDTQYF	TGTGCCAGCATTGGGGGAGGGAGGGATACGCAGTATTTT
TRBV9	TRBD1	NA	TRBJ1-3	CASSAQGAAGNTIYF	TGTGCCAGCAGCGCACAGGGGGCGGCTGGAAACACCATATATTTT
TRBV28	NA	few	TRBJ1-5	CASSFGGASNQPQHF	TGTGCCAGCAGTTTCGGAGGGGCGAGCAATCAGCCCCAGCATTTT
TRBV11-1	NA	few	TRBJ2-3	CASSPIGGSTDTQYF	TGTGCCAGCAGCCCTATAGGCGGGAGCACAGATACGCAGTATTTT
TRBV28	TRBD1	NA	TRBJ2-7	CASSLWVRGKTGGNYEQYF	TGTGCCAGCAGTTTATGGGTCCGGGGCAAGACAGGGGGCAACTACGAGCAGTACTTC
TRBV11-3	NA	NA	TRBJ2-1	CASSLEGSVNNEQFF	TGTGCCAGCAGCTTAGAAGGTTCCGTTAACAATGAGCAGTTCTTC
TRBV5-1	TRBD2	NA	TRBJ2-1	CASSPGAGGRFLYNEQFF	TGCGCCAGCAGCCCTGGGGCGGGCGGGAGGTTTCTCTACAATGAGCAGTTCTTC
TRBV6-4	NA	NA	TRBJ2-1	CASSLLAGNEQFF	TGTGCCAGCAGTCTACTAGCAGGCAATGAGCAGTTCTTC
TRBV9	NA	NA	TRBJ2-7	CASSVGDRNYEQYF	TGTGCCAGCAGCGTGGGAGACAGGAACTACGAGCAGTACTTC
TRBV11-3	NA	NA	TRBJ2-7	CASSGKDEQYF	TGTGCCAGCAGCGGAAAGGACGAGCAGTACTTC
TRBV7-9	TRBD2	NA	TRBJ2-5	CASTPNRLAGEWTQYF	TGTGCCAGCACCCCCAATCGGCTAGCGGGAGAGTGGACCCAGTACTTC
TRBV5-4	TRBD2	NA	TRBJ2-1	CASSPPPLAGGGGNEQFF	TGTGCCAGCAGTCCGCCCCCCCTAGCGGGAGGGGGGGGCAATGAGCAGTTCTTC
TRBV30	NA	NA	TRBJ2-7	CAWSVGHTYEQYF	TGTGCCTGGAGTGTGGGGCATACCTACGAGCAGTACTTC
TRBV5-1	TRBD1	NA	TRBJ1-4	CASSQGTAHNEKLFF	TGCGCCAGCAGCCAAGGGACAGCGCATAATGAAAAACTGTTTTTT
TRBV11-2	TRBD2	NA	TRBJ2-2	CASSSAGLADTGELFF	TGTGCCAGCAGCTCGGCGGGACTAGCGGACACCGGGGAGCTGTTTTTT
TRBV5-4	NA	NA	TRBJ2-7	CASSSRAGSSYEQYF	TGTGCCAGCAGCTCCAGGGCAGGGAGCTCCTACGAGCAGTACTTC
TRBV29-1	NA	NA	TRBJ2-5	CSVVQATMQETQYF	TGCAGCGTTGTACAGGCGACCATGCAAGAGACCCAGTACTTC
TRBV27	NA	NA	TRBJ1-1	CASNPGRGRRTEAFF	TGTGCCAGCAATCCAGGGCGGGGGCGGAGGACTGAAGCTTTCTTT
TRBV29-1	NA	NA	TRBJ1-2	CSAGTDYGYTF	TGCAGCGCCGGGACGGATTATGGCTACACCTTC
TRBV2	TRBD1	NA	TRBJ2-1	CASSEGTGVGQFF	TGTGCCAGCAGTGAGGGGACAGGGGTCGGGCAGTTCTTC
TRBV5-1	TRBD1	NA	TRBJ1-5	CASSLGTGESQPQHF	TGCGCCAGCAGCCTAGGGACAGGGGAAAGTCAGCCCCAGCATTTT
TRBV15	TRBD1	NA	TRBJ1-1	CATSRRQGVRAFF	TGTGCCACCAGCAGAAGACAGGGAGTAAGGGCTTTCTTT